The source of this T cell receptor (beta chain) is a study of identical twins. This clonotype was observed a few times. TCRdb redid the calling of the 5' RACE reads with MiXCR, one entry per CDR3 protein. The table includes 450,000 or so distinct CDR3 sequences, more than 13% detected once. The V gene's germline CDR1 is SGHTA and CDR2 FQGTGA. The CDR3 runs 15 residues. The V segment lost 4 bases and the J segment 4 bases; nucleotides outside the gene matches: 6. The same specimen was also included in a second study, on yellow fever vaccine responses in identical twins.

Material: CD4+ T cells sorted from blood. The chain carries TRBV7-3 and TRBJ2-1; 8 bases match TRBD2. The clonotype was recovered from a woman between 18 and 30 years old in good health. Here the CDR3 DNA reads TGTGCCAGCAGCTCGCGGGGGGCGGGTTACAATGAGCAGTTCTTC. Its translation is CASSSRGAGYNEQFF.